This T cell receptor (beta chain) was obtained from a study of radiotherapy plus CTLA-4 blockade in lung cancer. At the level of the study: Objective responses were seen in about a sixth of patients, disease control in about 33%. Study-level findings and limits: Per reports, early blood T cell clone dynamics, plus interferon-beta, forecast response most strongly. Radiotherapy was combined with ipilimumab, and tumor-derived TCR clones then expanded in blood.

In this sample, this clone turned up a few times. What it binds is not known. Only in-frame clones appear in the TCRdb table, and some are missing; sequencing was by immunoSEQ multiplex PCR. The table includes roughly 88,000 clones, roughly 80% detected once. Per the germline V gene, CDR1 is MNHNS and CDR2 is SASEGT. The CDR3 has 18 amino acids. Losses at the gene ends were 4 bases for V and 4 bases for J; bases not matched to a gene: 9. The source material was peripheral blood, sampled from a patient treated with radiotherapy plus ipilimumab. The chain is built from TRBV6-1 and TRBJ2-1; 14 positions agree with TRBD2. This receptor was obtained from a human donor with non-small cell lung cancer who had stable disease on radiotherapy plus ipilimumab. Written as DNA, the CDR3 is TGTGCCAGCAGTGCCCGAGGACTAGCGGGAGGATTATACAATGAGCAGTTCTTC. Protein: CASSARGLAGGLYNEQFF.